A single sample gave rise to the 23 T cell receptor beta chains below, sequenced in a study of CD8+CD57+ T cells in acquired aplastic anemia. According to the study, genomic DNA was the template for TCR beta VDJ and CDR3 profiling. Using its own MiXCR run on the reads, TCRdb lists one record per CDR3 protein. Of just over 400,000 distinct CDR3 sequences detected, 65% to 75% appear once; the ten largest clones hold approximately 3.9%. Sequenced: sorted CD4+, CD8+, or CD8+CD57+ T cells (not recorded which) from PBMCs. These receptor sequences come from a human donor in good health, serving as a control.

The chain uses TRBV7-9 and TRBJ2-5; D not certain. Trimming cost V 8 bases and J 7 bases, with 8 bases left between them. The germline CDR1 and CDR2 sequences are SEHNR and FQNEAQ (reference sequence). The CDR3 is made up of 10 amino acids. DNA for the CDR3: TGTGCCAGCGGGCCAGCGACCCAGTACTTC. Encoded protein: CASGPATQYF. Complete variable domain (other parts from reference TRBV7-9 and TRBJ2-5): DTGVSQNPRHKITKRGQNVTFRCDPISEHNRLYWYRQTLGQGPEFLTYFQNEAQLEKSRLLSDRFSAERPKGSFSTLEIQRTEQGDSAMYLCASGPATQYFGPGTRLLVL.

This clonotype was observed a handful of times. In this CDR3 the conserved last residue, phenylalanine or tryptophan, is missing, so a read error is likely. No DNA is shown, since the ends of the CDR3 on it are uncertain; the CDR3 is the one TCRdb lists. The chain employs TRBV7-2 and TRBJ1-1. Germline V gene lookup returns CDR1 SGHTA and CDR2 FQGNSA. From its first to its last residue, the CDR3 has 8 amino acids. The CDR3 protein is CASSQRIP.

This clonotype appeared a single time. Its ends do not fully match the called genes, so a read error is possible. This chain uses TRBV7-6 with TRBJ2-6; a weak D match, TRBD2 (5 bases). From germline, CDR1 is SGHVS and CDR2 FNYEAQ. The CDR3 sequence is 17 residues long. CDR3 nucleotides: TGTGCCAGCAGCCTAGCAGAGGGTGCAGATACGCCCAATGTCCTGACTTTC. Its protein product is CASSLAEGADTPNVLTF.

On this clonotype: The conserved final phenylalanine or tryptophan is absent from the CDR3, which likely points to a read error. The rearrangement joins TRBV15 to TRBJ1-5; perhaps TRBD1 as D (6 bases). Germline V gene sequence: CDR1 LNHNV, CDR2 YYDKDF (reference sequence). V was shortened by 1 base and J by 5 bases, with 9 bases between the two germline ends. This CDR3 comprises 14 residues. CDR3 DNA: TGTGCCACCAGCAGAGGACAGGTGGATCAGCCCCAGCATCTT. The encoded protein is CATSRGQVDQPQHL.

V gene TRBV6-6 combines with J gene TRBJ2-1, with 11 nucleotides matching TRBD2. After removal of 7 bases from V and 5 bases from J, the junction contained 7 bases not matched to a gene. Germline CDR1 and CDR2: MNHNY and SVGAGI (reference sequence). The CDR3 extends over 15 amino acids. The CDR3 loop is CASNFSGGAHNEQFF. The CDR3 coding sequence is TGTGCCAGCAATTTTAGCGGGGGGGCCCACAATGAGCAGTTCTTC.

The rearrangement joins TRBV15 to TRBJ2-5; D could derive from TRBD1 or TRBD2 (5 bases each). Germline V CDR1 and CDR2: LNHNV, YYDKDF (reference sequence). Trimming removed 6 bases at V and 5 bases at J, with 13 bases between. The CDR3 extends over 13 amino acids. CDR3 nucleotide sequence: TGTGCCACCAGGGGACCTCCAGAGGAGACCCAGTACTTC. This gives the protein CATRGPPEETQYF.

Worth noting for this clonotype: Germline is not matched at one junction end, which may reflect a read error. The rearrangement uses TRBV2 and TRBJ1-6; no firm D call. The germline gives CDR1 SNHLY, CDR2 FYNNEI. The CDR3 contains 15 residues. The chain's CDR3 is CASRLGTGYKPPHHF. The CDR3 bases are TGTGCCAGCAGGTTAGGTACGGGATATAAACCCCCCCACCACTTT.

This chain joins TRBV12-3 or TRBV12-4 and TRBJ1-6; D is perhaps TRBD1 (5 bases). The CDR3 spans 15 residues. Deletions cut 4 bases from V and 7 bases from J, with 14 bases between. CDR3 region: CASSSRGEGNSPLHF. In nucleotides, the CDR3 is TGTGCCAGCAGTTCCCGGGGGGAGGGGAATTCACCCCTCCACTTT.

In this sample, this clonotype turned up once. The junction does not match germline at one end; this may be a read error. The rearrangement links TRBV5-1 to TRBJ2-7, with a weak D call TRBD2 (6 bases). The CDR3 covers 15 residues. Germline CDR1 and CDR2: SGHRS and YFSETQ. The CDR3 region has the DNA TGTGCCAGCAGCTTAGATACGTCTAGCGTCTACGAGCAGTACTTC. Translated, it gives CASSLDTSSVYEQYF.

This chain joins TRBV20-1 and TRBJ1-2, with D maybe TRBD1 (5 bases). CDR3 length: 12 residues. Trimming pared 6 bases from V and 12 bases from J, leaving 20 bases between. Germline lookup yields CDR1 DFQATT and CDR2 SNEGSKA (reference sequence). DNA of the CDR3: TGCAGTGCGGGGAACGGTGGGGCCAACGACACCTTC. Its translation: CSAGNGGANDTF.

In DNA, the CDR3 is TGTGCCAGCAGTTTAGTAGGGACTAGCGGGCCCACCGGGGAGCTGTTTTTT. This sequence encodes CASSLVGTSGPTGELFF. This chain joins TRBV12-3 or TRBV12-4 and TRBJ2-2; 12 bases align to TRBD2. V lost 1 base, J lost 4 bases, and 4 bases stayed unmatched. CDR3 length: 17 amino acids.

This sequence joins TRBV12-3 or TRBV12-4 and TRBJ2-1; 10 bases agree with TRBD1. This CDR3 has 16 residues. The ends lost 6 bases at V and 0 bases at J; junction bases unmatched: 5. The CDR3: CASSEGQGSSYNEQFF. The CDR3 DNA follows: TGTGCCAGCAGCGAGGGACAGGGGAGCTCCTACAATGAGCAGTTCTTC.

The chain is built from TRBV5-1 and TRBJ2-3; D ambiguous. The CDR3 runs to 12 residues. The V gene lost 3 bases and the J gene lost 4 bases, with 6 bases spanning the gap. Germline V lookup: CDR1 SGHRS, CDR2 YFSETQ. The CDR3 bases are TGCGCCAGCAGCTACCAGTCAGATACGCAGTATTTT. Translation gives CASSYQSDTQYF. Combining the CDR3 with reference TRBV5-1 and TRBJ2-3 gives the whole variable domain KAGVTQTPRYLIKTRGQQVTLSCSPISGHRSVSWYQQTPGQGLQFLFEYFSETQRNKGNFPGRFSGRQFSNSRSEMNVSTLELGDSALYLCASSYQSDTQYFGPGTRLTVL.

The chain joins TRBV15 to TRBJ1-6, with a weak D call TRBD1 (6 bases). The germline gives CDR1 LNHNV, CDR2 YYDKDF (reference sequence). The length of the CDR3 is 15 residues. The germline V and J ends were trimmed by 4 bases and 19 bases, with 26 bases remaining between them. The DNA for the CDR3 is TGTGCCACCAGCAAGCTTGCGGACAGCAATCCGCCCCAGCACTTT. It translates to CATSKLADSNPPQHF.

This clonotype was detected ten times or more. The V call is TRBV5-1, the J call TRBJ2-7; 10 bases line up with TRBD1. The ends lost 3 bases at V and 6 bases at J; junction bases unmatched: 9. From germline, CDR1 is SGHRS and CDR2 YFSETQ. CDR3 length equals 15 residues. This CDR3 reads CASSSPGQGKLEQYF. CDR3 coding DNA: TGCGCCAGCAGCTCACCGGGACAGGGGAAGCTCGAGCAGTACTTC.

This clonotype has a handful of counts. The V and J genes are TRBV12-3 or TRBV12-4 and TRBJ2-4, with TRBD2 matching 11 bases. V shed 6 bases and J 7 bases; nucleotides not matched to a gene: 17. The CDR3 has 18 residues. The CDR3 loop is CASSPKPPSGGTENIQYF. The CDR3 DNA reads as TGTGCCAGCAGCCCTAAGCCTCCTAGCGGGGGGACCGAGAACATTCAGTACTTC.

The chain's CDR3 is CASSPLGETQYF. The CDR3 DNA follows: TGTGCCAGCAGCCCGTTAGGAGAGACCCAGTACTTC. This rearrangement joins TRBV12-3 or TRBV12-4 to TRBJ2-5; D not certain. The CDR3 runs to 12 residues. V lost 6 bases and J lost 4, with 9 bases in between.

This clonotype was seen only once. The chain employs TRBV20-1 and TRBJ1-1; D is undetermined. Per germline, CDR1 DFQATT and CDR2 SNEGSKA (reference sequence). The V gene lost 5 bases and the J gene lost 6 bases, with 13 bases spanning the gap. The CDR3 covers 12 residues. The DNA of the CDR3 is TGCAGTGCTCCCATCGGCCTCTCTGAAGCTTTCTTT. It is translated as CSAPIGLSEAFF.

This clonotype was observed a few times. The CDR3 loop is CASSLISQGNTEAFF. As DNA, the CDR3 is TGTGCCAGCAGTTTGATTTCTCAGGGGAACACTGAAGCTTTCTTT. The chain combines TRBV6-5 with TRBJ1-1; TRBD1 is a possible D gene (5 bases). The CDR3 loop spans 15 amino acids. Per the germline V gene, CDR1 is MNHEY and CDR2 is SVGAGI. V lost 4 bases, J lost 1 base, and 13 bases lay in between.

This clonotype was counted between two and nine times. The J gene is TRBJ2-7, the V gene TRBV5-1; D might be TRBD1 (5 bases). CDR1 and CDR2 from the germline V gene are SGHRS and YFSETQ. V lost 1 base, J lost 3 bases, and 11 bases lay in between. The CDR3 sequence is 14 residues long. CDR3 sequence reads: CASSLFGGHYEQYF. Written as DNA, the CDR3 is TGCGCCAGCAGCTTGTTTGGCGGACACTACGAGCAGTACTTC. Supplemented by reference TRBV5-1 and TRBJ2-7, the full variable domain reads KAGVTQTPRYLIKTRGQQVTLSCSPISGHRSVSWYQQTPGQGLQFLFEYFSETQRNKGNFPGRFSGRQFSNSRSEMNVSTLELGDSALYLCASSLFGGHYEQYFGPGTRLTVT.

Turning to this clonotype: Just one base apart from a much larger clone, this may be a read error. The CDR3 loop reads CASSLNLAGSGETQYF. CDR3 DNA: TGTGCCAGCAGCCTAAACCTGGCGGGTAGCGGTGAGACCCAGTACTTC. The genes are TRBV3-1 and TRBJ2-5, with D perhaps matching TRBD2 (6 bases). Germline lookup yields CDR1 LGHDT and CDR2 YNNKEL (reference sequence). Trimming pared 4 bases from V and 5 bases from J, leaving 20 bases between. This CDR3 contains 16 residues.

The sample holds one count of this clonotype. This chain joins TRBV19 and TRBJ1-6; D not resolved. The CDR3 runs 15 residues. Deletions cut 4 bases from V and 10 bases from J, with 17 bases between. Germline CDR1 is LNHDA and CDR2 is SQIVND (reference sequence). The CDR3 loop is CASSTWTLAESPLHF. The CDR3 DNA reads TGTGCCAGTAGTACCTGGACCCTAGCCGAATCACCCCTCCACTTT. The whole variable domain, filled in from reference TRBV19 and TRBJ1-6, reads DGGITQSPKYLFRKEGQNVTLSCEQNLNHDAMYWYRQDPGQGLRLIYYSQIVNDFQKGDIAEGYSVSREKKESFPLTVTSAQKNPTAFYLCASSTWTLAESPLHFGNGTRLTVT.

This clonotype was detected many times. The J gene is TRBJ1-1, the V gene TRBV20-1; weak D call: TRBD1 (5 bases). The CDR3 covers 13 residues. Germline CDR1 is DFQATT and CDR2 is SNEGSKA (reference sequence). The V and J ends lost 5 bases and 2 bases respectively, with 12 bases between them. The CDR3 DNA is TGCAGTGCTGGCTCTGGGACCAACACTGAAGCTTTCTTT. It specifies CSAGSGTNTEAFF.